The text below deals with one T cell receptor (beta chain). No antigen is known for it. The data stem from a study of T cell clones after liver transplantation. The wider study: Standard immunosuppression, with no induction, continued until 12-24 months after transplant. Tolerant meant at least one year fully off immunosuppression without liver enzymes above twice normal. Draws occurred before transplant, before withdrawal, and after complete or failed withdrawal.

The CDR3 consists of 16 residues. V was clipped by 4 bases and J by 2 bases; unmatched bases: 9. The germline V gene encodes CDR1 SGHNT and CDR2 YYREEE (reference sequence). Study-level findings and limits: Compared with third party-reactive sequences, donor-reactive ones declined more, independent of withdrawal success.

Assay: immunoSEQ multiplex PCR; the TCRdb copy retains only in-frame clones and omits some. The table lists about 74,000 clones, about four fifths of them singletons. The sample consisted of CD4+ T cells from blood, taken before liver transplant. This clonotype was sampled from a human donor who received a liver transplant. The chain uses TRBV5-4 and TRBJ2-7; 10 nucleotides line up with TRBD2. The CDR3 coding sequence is TGTGCCAGCAGCAAAGGATCTAGCGGGAGTCCCTACGAGCAGTACTTC. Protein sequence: CASSKGSSGSPYEQYF.